A single sample gave rise to the 25 T cell receptor beta chains below, sequenced in a study of metastatic and nonmetastatic thyroid tumors. Patients had received no treatment of any kind before thyroid surgery. TCRdb re-clonotyped the PCR reads through MiXCR. The sample shows 43,000 or so clones, 15% to 20% of them seen only once. Specimen: blood. The source of these receptors is a female donor with papillary thyroid cancer or a benign thyroid nodule (not recorded which). Some clones in this sample may be carry-over from other donors' samples.

This clone was recorded at least ten times. The gene calls are TRBV20-1 and TRBJ2-7; D may be TRBD1 (6 bases). Germline CDR1 DFQATT, CDR2 SNEGSKA (reference sequence). The CDR3 runs 15 residues. Trimming removed 0 bases from V and 4 bases from J, with 16 bases in between. CDR3 sequence: CSARDLGGEGYEQYF. DNA of the CDR3: TGCAGTGCTAGAGATCTAGGGGGAGAGGGGTACGAGCAGTACTTC.

This clone was seen repeatedly, ten times or more. In the same sample, other DNA sequences code for this CDR3. The chain recombines TRBV12-3 or TRBV12-4 with TRBJ2-1, with TRBD2 matching over 10 bases. The V gene end was trimmed by 6 bases and the J gene end by 6 bases; junction bases not matched to a gene: 8. There are 15 residues in the CDR3. CDR3 DNA sequence: TGTGCCAGCAGCCCCCTAGCGGGAGTTCTCAATGAGCAGTTCTTC. The encoded protein is CASSPLAGVLNEQFF.

The sample holds many counts of this clone. J is TRBJ2-1 and V is TRBV20-1; 10 nucleotides align to TRBD2. The junction had 15 bases not matched to a gene; V was cut back by 6 bases and J by 7 bases. The CDR3 extends over 16 amino acids. Germline CDR1 is DFQATT and CDR2 is SNEGSKA (reference sequence). CDR3 residues: CSADRSLAGASNEQFF. CDR3 coding DNA: TGCAGTGCCGATCGCAGTCTAGCGGGAGCCTCGAATGAGCAGTTCTTC.

This clone turned up a few times. The sample has other DNA sequences that encode this CDR3 too. The chain couples TRBV5-4 to TRBJ1-2; D uncertain. The CDR3 runs 13 residues. Trimming took 7 bases from V and 4 from J, leaving 14 bases between them. The germline V gene has CDR1 SGHNT and CDR2 YYREEE (reference sequence). The CDR3 DNA sequence: TGTGCCAGCGAGGACTACGGTGTCTATGGCTACACCTTC. It codes for CASEDYGVYGYTF.

In its sample, this clone was seen many times. The chain is built from TRBV5-1 and TRBJ1-2, with D possibly being TRBD1 (5 bases). Deletions cut 0 bases from V and 3 bases from J, with 9 bases between. In germline, CDR1 is SGHRS, CDR2 YFSETQ. There are 14 residues in the CDR3. This CDR3 reads CASSLAGGDYGYTF. The DNA for the CDR3 is TGCGCCAGCAGCTTGGCCGGGGGAGACTATGGCTACACCTTC. The whole variable domain, remainder taken from reference TRBV5-1 and TRBJ1-2, is KAGVTQTPRYLIKTRGQQVTLSCSPISGHRSVSWYQQTPGQGLQFLFEYFSETQRNKGNFPGRFSGRQFSNSRSEMNVSTLELGDSALYLCASSLAGGDYGYTFGSGTRLTVV.

Points on this clone: This may be a read error, as it is one base from a much larger clone. The CDR3 end shows no conserved phenylalanine or tryptophan, and so a read error is likely. The chain links TRBV29-1 to TRBJ2-7; a possible D gene is TRBD2 (5 bases). This CDR3 contains 12 residues. Trimming took off 3 bases at V and 2 bases at J, with 8 bases between the two ends. Germline-derived CDR1 and CDR2 are SQVTM and ANQGSEA. This chain's CDR3 is CSVDPGTYEQYL. The CDR3 DNA sequence: TGCAGCGTTGACCCCGGGACCTACGAGCAGTACCTC.

This clone occurred many times. This rearrangement joins TRBV6-1 to TRBJ1-5; D unclear. Germline V gene lookup returns CDR1 MNHNS and CDR2 SASEGT. The CDR3 consists of 16 residues. Trimming shortened V by 5 bases and J by 2 bases, and 16 bases separated the two germline ends. The CDR3 sequence is CASSSLGGRRNQPQHF. The DNA of the CDR3 is TGTGCCAGCAGTTCCCTAGGAGGGAGGCGCAATCAGCCCCAGCATTTT.

Points on this clone: An end of the junction differs from the germline gene, which may be a read error. This chain uses TRBV15 with TRBJ2-3, with 10 bases matching TRBD1. Germline V gene lookup returns CDR1 LNHNV and CDR2 YYDKDF (reference sequence). The CDR3 has 13 amino acids. Written as DNA, the CDR3 is TGTGCCACCATCCCTGTGACAGGGGGCACGCATTATTTT. Translating it yields CATIPVTGGTHYF.

This clone was counted a few times. Given a much more abundant clone one base away, this may be a read error. The same CDR3 arises from other DNA sequences in this sample as well. V gene TRBV29-1 combines with J gene TRBJ2-7, with D possibly TRBD2 on 6 matching bases. Trimming took off 6 bases at V and 4 bases at J, with 25 bases between the two ends. This CDR3 spans 16 amino acids. Per germline, CDR1 SQVTM and CDR2 ANQGSEA. The CDR3 nucleotides are TGCAGCGTCAAAACCCCCCTGGGTCGGGAGAAGTACGAGCAGTACTTC. Its protein product is CSVKTPLGREKYEQYF.

This clone was seen ten or more times. V gene TRBV7-9 combines with J gene TRBJ2-3; the match to TRBD1 covers 10 bases. With V trimmed by 5 bases and J by 4 bases, 3 bases remained unmatched. This CDR3 is 14 amino acids long. The germline V gene encodes CDR1 SEHNR and CDR2 FQNEAQ (reference sequence). The CDR3 protein is CASSRQGAADTQYF. DNA for the CDR3: TGTGCCAGCAGCCGACAGGGGGCCGCAGATACGCAGTATTTT.

The rearrangement links TRBV20-1 to TRBJ2-1; 7 bases map to TRBD2. This CDR3 has 13 residues. Germline V gene lookup returns CDR1 DFQATT and CDR2 SNEGSKA (reference sequence). V was clipped by 5 bases and J by 4 bases; unmatched bases: 5. CDR3 DNA sequence: TGCAGTGCTGTTCTAGCGGTATACAATGAGCAGTTCTTC. Protein: CSAVLAVYNEQFF.

V usage is TRBV20-1 and J usage is TRBJ2-7, with 13 nucleotides matching TRBD2. The CDR3 is made up of 16 amino acids. Germline trimming cut 5 bases from V and 2 bases from J; bases unmatched to any gene: 9. Germline CDR1 reads DFQATT; CDR2 reads SNEGSKA (reference sequence). The DNA for the CDR3 is TGCAGTGCTCGACTAGCGGGAGGAAGGAGCCCCTACGAGCAGTACTTC. Protein product: CSARLAGGRSPYEQYF.

This clone appeared many times. CDR3 sequence (DNA): TGTGCCAGCAGCTGGGGCACTAACTACTACGAGCAGTACTTC. Translated: CASSWGTNYYEQYF. V usage is TRBV3-1 and J usage is TRBJ2-7, with D possibly matching TRBD1 (5 bases). V was cut by 5 bases and J by 3 bases, with 14 bases left in between. The CDR3 length is 14 residues. In germline, CDR1 is LGHDT, CDR2 YNNKEL (reference sequence).

At least ten counts were recorded for this clone. This rearrangement joins TRBV4-1 to TRBJ2-5; 15 nucleotides agree with TRBD2. V lost 5 bases to trimming and J lost 4 bases; unmatched junction nucleotides: 5. The CDR3 has 16 amino acids. CDR1 and CDR2 from the germline V gene are MGHRA and YSYEKL. Here the CDR3 reads CASSKGLAGGGETQYF. The CDR3 nucleotides are TGCGCCAGCAGCAAGGGACTAGCGGGAGGAGGAGAGACCCAGTACTTC.

This clone was picked up many times. The V call is TRBV5-1, the J call TRBJ2-1; no clear D. Trimming took off 2 bases at V and 2 bases at J, with 11 bases between the two ends. Germline V gene data show CDR1 as SGHRS and CDR2 as YFSETQ. CDR3 length: 15 amino acids. DNA of the CDR3: TGCGCCAGCAGCTTAGGAACAACTACCTACAATGAGCAGTTCTTC. Translated: CASSLGTTTYNEQFF. The complete variable domain, with remaining parts taken from reference TRBV5-1 and TRBJ2-1, reads KAGVTQTPRYLIKTRGQQVTLSCSPISGHRSVSWYQQTPGQGLQFLFEYFSETQRNKGNFPGRFSGRQFSNSRSEMNVSTLELGDSALYLCASSLGTTTYNEQFFGPGTRLTVL.

This clone occurred many times. This chain joins TRBV3-1 and TRBJ2-7; a weak D match, TRBD2 (7 bases). V lost 2 bases to trimming and J lost 2 bases, with 13 bases between them. The CDR3 is 15 residues long. In germline, CDR1 is LGHDT, CDR2 YNNKEL (reference sequence). The CDR3 region has the DNA TGTGCCAGCAGCCAAAACCCGGGGGGCCCCTACGAGCAGTACTTC. Protein: CASSQNPGGPYEQYF.

This clone was recorded many times. The chain couples TRBV19 to TRBJ1-2; the D gene is possibly TRBD1 (6 bases). This CDR3 contains 15 residues. The ends were cut back, 5 bases at V and 8 bases at J, with 21 bases in the middle. CDR1 is LNHDA and CDR2 is SQIVND in the germline V gene (reference sequence). The CDR3 DNA reads as TGTGCCAGTAGTCTACGACAGATCGCTACAGGGGGCTACACCTTC. It codes for CASSLRQIATGGYTF.

In its sample, this clone was seen many times. V is TRBV5-1 and J is TRBJ2-1; TRBD2 agrees at 11 bases. Unmatched junction bases numbered 9, after V lost 0 bases and J lost 7 bases. CDR3 length: 17 amino acids. Germline V gene lookup returns CDR1 SGHRS and CDR2 YFSETQ. The CDR3 region has the DNA TGCGCCAGCAGCTTGGATCCCGGGTCTAGCGGGAGGAATGAGCAGTTCTTC. Translated: CASSLDPGSSGRNEQFF.

This clone was seen at least ten times. The chain carries TRBV5-1 and TRBJ2-5; TRBD2 agrees at 7 bases. V trimming: 4 bases; J trimming: 4 bases; junction bases outside the gene matches: 10. Germline values: CDR1 SGHRS, CDR2 YFSETQ. The CDR3 spans 15 residues. CDR3 in amino acids: CASSPAGVNRETQYF. The CDR3 DNA reads TGCGCCAGCAGCCCGGCGGGGGTCAATAGAGAGACCCAGTACTTC.

The chain recombines TRBV11-1 with TRBJ2-3, with D perhaps matching TRBD2 (5 bases). The CDR3 extends over 15 amino acids. Trimming shortened V by 3 bases and J by 0 bases, and 10 bases separated the two germline ends. CDR1 and CDR2 (germline): SGHAT, FQDESV (reference sequence). The CDR3 bases are TGTGCCAGCAGCTTGATAAGCGGCAGCACAGATACGCAGTATTTT. Protein sequence: CASSLISGSTDTQYF.

This clone was seen many times. The J gene is TRBJ2-7, the V gene TRBV5-1; unclear D gene. V was shortened by 0 bases and J by 2 bases, with 6 bases between the two germline ends. The germline V gene has CDR1 SGHRS and CDR2 YFSETQ. This CDR3 has 13 amino acids. Written as DNA, the CDR3 is TGCGCCAGCAGCTTGGAAGACACCTACGAGCAGTACTTC. Amino acid sequence: CASSLEDTYEQYF.

This clone was seen ten or more times. The chain carries TRBV7-2 and TRBJ1-4; D uncertain. V lost 4 bases, J lost 5 bases, and 11 bases lay in between. The germline CDR1 and CDR2 sequences are SGHTA and FQGNSA. The CDR3 consists of 14 residues. CDR3 sequence: CASSWFGSNEKLFF. As DNA, the CDR3 is TGTGCCAGCAGCTGGTTCGGGTCCAATGAAAAACTGTTTTTT.

Of note for this clone: One base away lies a much larger clone, so this may be a sequencing read error. The V gene is TRBV11-3, the J gene TRBJ2-3; perhaps TRBD1 as D (6 bases). Per germline, CDR1 SGHNT and CDR2 YENEEA. Trimming took 5 bases from V and 4 from J, leaving 16 bases between them. This CDR3 has 15 amino acids. CDR3 sequence: CASSPPGVVPDTQYF. Written as DNA, the CDR3 is TGTGCCAGCAGCCCACCAGGGGTGGTTCCAGATACGCAGTATTTT.

In this sample, this clone is medium-sized. The chain links TRBV6-1 to TRBJ2-7; D perhaps matches TRBD2 (5 bases). CDR3 length: 13 residues. V was cut by 5 bases and J by 3 bases, with 11 bases left in between. CDR1 and CDR2 (germline): MNHNS, SASEGT. CDR3 nucleotide sequence: TGTGCCAGCAGTCACGGAGGTCTCTACGAGCAGTACTTC. As protein: CASSHGGLYEQYF.

This clone has just a few counts. The chain links TRBV15 to TRBJ1-5, with 8 positions matching TRBD1. This CDR3 is built from 14 residues. J was trimmed by 4 bases and V by 3 bases; bases with no gene match: 2. Per the germline V gene, CDR1 is LNHNV and CDR2 is YYDKDF (reference sequence). CDR3 DNA sequence: TGTGCCACCAGCAGGGGACAGGAAAATCAGCCCCAGCATTTT. Translated, it gives CATSRGQENQPQHF.